Listed here are 30 T cell receptor beta chains from one sample, sequenced in a study of PD-1 blockade in classical Hodgkin lymphoma. This sample's time point: cycle 4 day 1 (C4D1), after five to seven weeks of nivolumab. Autologous stem cell transplantation was followed by relapse in every patient, and brentuximab vedotin exposure varied. Generated by immunoSEQ multiplex PCR, the TCRdb table keeps only in-frame clones and is missing some. The profile covers approximately 65,000 clones, with about 90% appearing a single time and 10% taken by the ten largest. The starting material was peripheral blood mononuclear cells (PBMCs), obtained before the fourth cycle of nivolumab. Receptors originate from a human donor with classical Hodgkin lymphoma.

The chain joins TRBV18 to TRBJ2-1; maybe TRBD1 (5 bases). Germline V gene lookup returns CDR1 KGHSH and CDR2 LQKENI. Trimming removed 2 bases at V and 2 bases at J, with 13 bases between. The CDR3 is made up of 16 amino acids. CDR3 DNA: TGTGCCAGCTCACCAAAAATCTGGGGCACCTACAATGAGCAGTTCTTC. Amino acid sequence: CASSPKIWGTYNEQFF.

This chain links TRBV28 with TRBJ1-2, with D hard to call. Germline-derived CDR1 and CDR2 are MDHEN and SYDVKM. The CDR3 is made up of 13 amino acids. The V end lost 0 bases, the J end lost 6 bases, and 8 bases lay between the germline ends. The CDR3 nucleotides are TGTGCCAGCAGTTTATGGGTCAACGATGGCTACACCTTC. Its translation is CASSLWVNDGYTF.

The CDR3 sequence is CASRGPRTGKDQPQHF. CDR3 in DNA: TGTGCCAGCAGGGGACCTCGGACAGGGAAGGATCAGCCCCAGCATTTT. The rearrangement joins TRBV2 to TRBJ1-5, with 8 bases lining up with TRBD1. The CDR3 totals 16 residues. Germline V lookup: CDR1 SNHLY, CDR2 FYNNEI. Trimming at V came to 6 bases and at J to 5 bases, leaving 12 bases not matched to a gene.

The V and J genes are TRBV5-1 and TRBJ1-6, with 10 positions matching TRBD1. Germline CDR1 reads SGHRS; CDR2 reads YFSETQ. The trim removed 4 bases at V and 5 bases at J, leaving 9 bases unmatched. The CDR3 sequence is 17 residues long. The CDR3 DNA sequence: TGCGCCAGCAGCCTGTCCCGGGACAGGGGCCATAATTCACCCCTCCACTTT. Translating it yields CASSLSRDRGHNSPLHF.

The CDR3 spells CASSQASGSLYGYTF. The CDR3 nucleotides read TGCGCCAGCAGCCAAGCGAGCGGCAGCCTCTATGGCTACACCTTC. The V and J genes are TRBV4-1 and TRBJ1-2; D ambiguous. Trimming took off 1 base at V and 4 bases at J, with 13 bases between the two ends. CDR1 and CDR2 from the germline V gene are MGHRA and YSYEKL. This CDR3 is built from 15 residues.

This chain links TRBV4-2 with TRBJ2-2; 11 nucleotides match TRBD2. The J segment lost 7 bases and the V segment lost 4 bases, leaving 11 bases of the junction unmatched. The CDR3 spans 17 residues. The germline V gene encodes CDR1 LGHNA and CDR2 YNFKEQ. DNA of the CDR3: TGTGCCAGCAGCCCCCGGAGTAGCGGGGGGGCCGTCGGGGAGCTGTTTTTT. This encodes CASSPRSSGGAVGELFF.

The rearrangement links TRBV5-1 to TRBJ2-2; D call uncertain. Germline CDR1 reads SGHRS; CDR2 reads YFSETQ. The CDR3 runs to 15 residues. V was pared by 0 bases and J by 5 bases, with 11 bases between. The CDR3 protein is CASSLVESLTGELFF. Written as DNA, the CDR3 is TGCGCCAGCAGCTTGGTAGAGAGTTTAACCGGGGAGCTGTTTTTT.

V gene TRBV7-2 combines with J gene TRBJ1-1; weak D call: TRBD1 (5 bases). This CDR3 contains 15 residues. CDR1 is SGHTA and CDR2 is FQGNSA in the germline V gene. V lost 8 bases, J lost 0 bases, and 16 bases lay in between. The CDR3 reads CASLRTGLMNTEAFF. As DNA, the CDR3 is TGTGCCAGCCTCAGGACGGGGCTTATGAACACTGAAGCTTTCTTT.

Only a few counts were recorded for this clone. The CDR3 sequence: CASSQDGTGSPGNSPLHF. As DNA, the CDR3 is TGCGCCAGCAGCCAAGATGGGACAGGGAGTCCCGGTAATTCACCCCTCCACTTT. The chain has TRBV4-1 and TRBJ1-6, with 9 bases fitting TRBD1. Germline V CDR1 and CDR2: MGHRA, YSYEKL. V trimming: 0 bases; J trimming: 6 bases; junction bases outside the gene matches: 9. The CDR3 extends over 18 amino acids.

The genes are TRBV10-3 and TRBJ2-7; tentatively, D is TRBD1 (5 bases). The CDR3 has 14 amino acids. V shed 1 base and J shed 3 bases, with 10 bases lying between them. The germline CDR1 and CDR2 sequences are ENHRY and SYGVKD. The CDR3 reads CAISEFRDIYEQYF. CDR3 sequence (DNA): TGTGCCATCAGTGAGTTCAGGGATATCTACGAGCAGTACTTC.

This rearrangement joins TRBV11-1 to TRBJ1-1; TRBD1 matches at 8 bases. The CDR3 is 13 amino acids. The J segment lost 10 bases and the V segment lost 1 base, leaving 5 bases of the junction unmatched. CDR1 is SGHAT and CDR2 is FQDESV in the germline V gene (reference sequence). For the CDR3, the DNA is TGTGCCAGCAGCTTAGGACAGGGGTCAGGAGCTTTCTTT. Amino acids: CASSLGQGSGAFF. The complete variable domain, with remaining parts taken from reference TRBV11-1 and TRBJ1-1, reads EAEVAQSPRYKITEKSQAVAFWCDPISGHATLYWYRQILGQGPELLVQFQDESVVDDSQLPKDRFSAERLKGVDSTLKIQPAELGDSAMYLCASSLGQGSGAFFGQGTRLTVV.

This sequence joins TRBV19 and TRBJ2-7, with D tentatively TRBD1 or TRBD2 (6 bases each). In germline, CDR1 is LNHDA, CDR2 SQIVND (reference sequence). The CDR3 consists of 13 residues. V lost 6 bases and J lost 4, with 13 bases in between. Written as DNA, the CDR3 is TGTGCCAGTAGCGTCGGAGGGGGGTACGAGCAGTACTTC. Amino acids: CASSVGGGYEQYF.

The rearrangement uses TRBV18 and TRBJ2-5, with D tentatively TRBD2 (5 bases). The germline V gene has CDR1 KGHSH and CDR2 LQKENI. Trimming left V 5 bases short and J 0 bases short, with 22 bases between. This CDR3 comprises 18 residues. CDR3 protein: CASSGLLGRDLYQETQYF. Written as DNA, the CDR3 is TGTGCCAGCTCAGGGTTGTTAGGACGGGATTTGTACCAAGAGACCCAGTACTTC. Based on the CDR3 plus reference TRBV18 and TRBJ2-5, the full variable domain is NAGVMQNPRHLVRRRGQEARLRCSPMKGHSHVYWYRQLPEEGLKFMVYLQKENIIDESGMPKERFSAEFPKEGPSILRIQQVVRGDSAAYFCASSGLLGRDLYQETQYFGPGTRLLVL.

V and J are TRBV18 and TRBJ1-1, with 7 bases that match TRBD1. Looked up from germline, CDR1 is KGHSH and CDR2 is LQKENI. The CDR3 loop spans 12 amino acids. V gave up 4 bases and J gave up 6 bases; unmatched junction bases: 2. The CDR3 loop is CASSLDRAEAFF. CDR3 sequence (DNA): TGTGCCAGCTCACTAGACAGGGCTGAAGCTTTCTTT.

CDR3 sequence: CASSLVRAGGPHPEYF. CDR3 coding DNA: TGTGCCAGCAGTTTAGTTAGGGCGGGGGGGCCCCATCCGGAGTACTTC. This rearrangement joins TRBV27 to TRBJ2-5, with 9 bases identical to TRBD2. The CDR3 covers 16 residues. CDR1 is MNHEY and CDR2 is SMNVEV in the germline V gene (reference sequence). Trimming cost V 2 bases and J 12 bases; bases outside gene matches: 16.

The chain couples TRBV5-1 to TRBJ2-1, with 10 nucleotides matching TRBD2. Germline CDR1 reads SGHRS; CDR2 reads YFSETQ. Germline trimming cut 4 bases from V and 7 bases from J; bases unmatched to any gene: 8. This CDR3 region has 15 residues. The CDR3 bases are TGCGCCAGCAGCATTAGCGGGGGGCCGGAAAATGAGCAGTTCTTC. Translating gives CASSISGGPENEQFF.

The chain carries TRBV14 and TRBJ2-5; maybe TRBD2 (6 bases). The CDR3 runs 16 residues. V was cut by 3 bases and J by 4 bases, with 18 bases left in between. Germline V lookup: CDR1 SGHDN, CDR2 FVKESK. CDR3 DNA: TGTGCCAGCAGCCAGAGGGACTTCCCTAGGCGAGAGACCCAGTACTTC. Residues: CASSQRDFPRRETQYF.

The sample holds a few counts of this clone. CDR3 residues: CASSPGHGDEQFF. CDR3 in DNA: TGTGCCAGCAGCCCGGGCCATGGGGATGAGCAGTTCTTC. The J gene is TRBJ2-1, the V gene TRBV7-3; D gene uncertain. Per germline, CDR1 SGHTA and CDR2 FQGTGA. The length of the CDR3 is 13 residues. With 5 bases removed from V and 8 bases from J, the gap between germline ends came to 13 bases.

The chain employs TRBV7-9 and TRBJ1-2; the D is unclear. V lost 5 bases and J 0 bases, leaving 13 bases between the germline ends. The CDR3 consists of 15 residues. Germline loops: CDR1 SEHNR, CDR2 FQNEAQ (reference sequence). CDR3: CASSRTLGANYGYTF. The CDR3 coding sequence is TGTGCCAGCAGCCGTACTTTGGGAGCTAACTATGGCTACACCTTC.

This sequence joins TRBV5-4 and TRBJ1-2, with a tentative D call TRBD1 (6 bases). The CDR3 runs to 15 residues. The V gene lost 4 bases and the J gene lost 6 bases, with 19 bases spanning the gap. Germline-derived CDR1 and CDR2 are SGHNT and YYREEE (reference sequence). For the CDR3, the DNA is TGTGCCAGCAGCGATGAGGGGGGAAGGACGGATGGCTACACCTTC. Amino acid sequence: CASSDEGGRTDGYTF.

This chain connects TRBV19 to TRBJ1-5; TRBD1 matches at 8 bases. CDR3 length: 17 residues. J lost 0 bases, V lost 2 bases, and 6 bases had no gene match. Germline CDR1 reads LNHDA; CDR2 reads SQIVND (reference sequence). Here the CDR3 DNA reads TGTGCCAGTAGTATATGGGGGACAGGTATTAGCAATCAGCCCCAGCATTTT. Its protein product is CASSIWGTGISNQPQHF.

The gene calls are TRBV15 and TRBJ2-7, with D tentatively TRBD1 (6 bases). V lost 0 bases and J lost 6, with 9 bases in between. Germline lookup yields CDR1 LNHNV and CDR2 YYDKDF (reference sequence). The CDR3 runs 13 residues. CDR3 region: CATSREGTSEQYF. The DNA of the CDR3 is TGTGCCACCAGCAGAGAGGGGACAAGCGAGCAGTACTTC.

A note on this clone: Because the CDR3's place on the DNA is in doubt, the DNA is left out and the CDR3 is given as listed by TCRdb. V usage is TRBV12-1 and J usage is TRBJ2-2; the DNA was not used to check the table's D call, TRBD2. TRBV12-1 is an annotated pseudogene. The CDR3 length is 14 residues, termini included. This CDR3 is CASVGRGNTGELFF.

The J gene is TRBJ2-1, the V gene TRBV11-3, with 10 bases fitting TRBD2. V shed 4 bases, J shed 4 bases, and the junction held 1 base outside the gene matches. The CDR3 covers 14 residues. Germline CDR1 reads SGHNT; CDR2 reads YENEEA. The CDR3 nucleotides read TGTGCCAGCAGCTCGGGACTAGCGTACAATGAGCAGTTCTTC. It yields the protein CASSSGLAYNEQFF.

The rearrangement uses TRBV11-2 and TRBJ1-3; a weak D match, TRBD1 (5 bases). CDR3 length: 18 residues. V gave up 1 base and J gave up 4 bases, with 20 bases separating them. The V gene's germline CDR1 is SGHAT and CDR2 FQNNGV. The CDR3 coding sequence is TGTGCCAGCAGCTTAGGGCAGGGACGGAGGTCCGACGGAAACACCATATATTTT. Its protein product is CASSLGQGRRSDGNTIYF.

V usage is TRBV9 and J usage is TRBJ1-2; possible D gene TRBD1, 5 bases. Germline CDR1 and CDR2: SGDLS and YYNGEE. V lost 4 bases to trimming and J lost 4 bases, with 14 bases between them. This CDR3 has 14 residues. The CDR3 DNA reads TGTGCCAGCAGCCCCGGGGGTCTTTCCTATGGCTACACCTTC. Its protein product is CASSPGGLSYGYTF.

Written as DNA, the CDR3 is TGTGCCAGCAGCCCCGTAGCGGGGGTCATCCCCGGGGAGCTGTTTTTT. It encodes CASSPVAGVIPGELFF. This rearrangement joins TRBV5-4 to TRBJ2-2; 9 bases fit TRBD2. J was trimmed by 6 bases and V by 4 bases; bases with no gene match: 10. The length of the CDR3 is 16 residues. The V gene's germline CDR1 is SGHNT and CDR2 YYREEE (reference sequence).

The genes are TRBV28 and TRBJ1-4, with 8 positions matching TRBD1. This CDR3 comprises 14 residues. V gave up 6 bases and J gave up 4 bases; unmatched junction bases: 4. Germline CDR1 is MDHEN and CDR2 is SYDVKM. For the CDR3, the DNA is TGTGCCAGCAGCCAACAGGGGGATAATGAAAAACTGTTTTTT. The encoded protein is CASSQQGDNEKLFF.

The chain couples TRBV9 to TRBJ1-1; D perhaps matches TRBD1 (6 bases). CDR3 length: 14 amino acids. Germline V gene data show CDR1 as SGDLS and CDR2 as YYNGEE. Trimming pared 3 bases from V and 8 bases from J, leaving 17 bases between. The CDR3 bases are TGTGCCAGCAGCGATACGGGGGGCAGCCTCGAAGCTTTCTTT. Amino acid sequence: CASSDTGGSLEAFF.

This rearrangement joins TRBV13 to TRBJ1-2; D ambiguous. This CDR3 comprises 13 residues. CDR1 PRHDT and CDR2 FYEKMQ come from the germline V gene (reference sequence). V gave up 5 bases and J gave up 4 bases, with 11 bases separating them. The CDR3 protein is CASSTGSLYGYTF. The CDR3 nucleotides read TGTGCCAGCAGCACCGGAAGCCTCTATGGCTACACCTTC.